This entry is about one T cell receptor beta chain. Per the study methods: Scientists estimated how many nucleated cells there were by amplifying reference gene primers. Repertoires were generated with immunoSEQ multiplex PCR, while TCRdb's copy carries only in-frame clones and drops some. That table supplies the V and J calls and clone size; D and trimming were determined from the DNA. The profile covers about 200,000 clones, with roughly 85% appearing a single time and about 5% taken by the ten largest. The V end was cut by 0 bases, the J end by 11 bases, with 10 bases between. CDR1 is LGHDT, CDR2 YNNKEL, per germline (reference sequence). This CDR3 has 12 residues. The record originates from a study of blood T cell repertoires in COVID-19. On the study more broadly: Researchers got acute and convalescent COVID-19 samples from the United States, Italy and Spain. Sample material is recorded as cDNA or gDNA derived from T cells, B-cell-depleted T cells, or PBMCs.

Sequencing input: peripheral blood. The V call is TRBV3-1 (or the pseudogene TRBV3-2), the J call TRBJ1-1; D might be TRBD1 (5 bases). The clonotype comes from an elderly woman with acute or convalescent COVID-19. The CDR3, as DNA: TGTGCCAGCAGCCAAGATGGACGGGGGGCTTTCTTT. Translated, it gives CASSQDGRGAFF.